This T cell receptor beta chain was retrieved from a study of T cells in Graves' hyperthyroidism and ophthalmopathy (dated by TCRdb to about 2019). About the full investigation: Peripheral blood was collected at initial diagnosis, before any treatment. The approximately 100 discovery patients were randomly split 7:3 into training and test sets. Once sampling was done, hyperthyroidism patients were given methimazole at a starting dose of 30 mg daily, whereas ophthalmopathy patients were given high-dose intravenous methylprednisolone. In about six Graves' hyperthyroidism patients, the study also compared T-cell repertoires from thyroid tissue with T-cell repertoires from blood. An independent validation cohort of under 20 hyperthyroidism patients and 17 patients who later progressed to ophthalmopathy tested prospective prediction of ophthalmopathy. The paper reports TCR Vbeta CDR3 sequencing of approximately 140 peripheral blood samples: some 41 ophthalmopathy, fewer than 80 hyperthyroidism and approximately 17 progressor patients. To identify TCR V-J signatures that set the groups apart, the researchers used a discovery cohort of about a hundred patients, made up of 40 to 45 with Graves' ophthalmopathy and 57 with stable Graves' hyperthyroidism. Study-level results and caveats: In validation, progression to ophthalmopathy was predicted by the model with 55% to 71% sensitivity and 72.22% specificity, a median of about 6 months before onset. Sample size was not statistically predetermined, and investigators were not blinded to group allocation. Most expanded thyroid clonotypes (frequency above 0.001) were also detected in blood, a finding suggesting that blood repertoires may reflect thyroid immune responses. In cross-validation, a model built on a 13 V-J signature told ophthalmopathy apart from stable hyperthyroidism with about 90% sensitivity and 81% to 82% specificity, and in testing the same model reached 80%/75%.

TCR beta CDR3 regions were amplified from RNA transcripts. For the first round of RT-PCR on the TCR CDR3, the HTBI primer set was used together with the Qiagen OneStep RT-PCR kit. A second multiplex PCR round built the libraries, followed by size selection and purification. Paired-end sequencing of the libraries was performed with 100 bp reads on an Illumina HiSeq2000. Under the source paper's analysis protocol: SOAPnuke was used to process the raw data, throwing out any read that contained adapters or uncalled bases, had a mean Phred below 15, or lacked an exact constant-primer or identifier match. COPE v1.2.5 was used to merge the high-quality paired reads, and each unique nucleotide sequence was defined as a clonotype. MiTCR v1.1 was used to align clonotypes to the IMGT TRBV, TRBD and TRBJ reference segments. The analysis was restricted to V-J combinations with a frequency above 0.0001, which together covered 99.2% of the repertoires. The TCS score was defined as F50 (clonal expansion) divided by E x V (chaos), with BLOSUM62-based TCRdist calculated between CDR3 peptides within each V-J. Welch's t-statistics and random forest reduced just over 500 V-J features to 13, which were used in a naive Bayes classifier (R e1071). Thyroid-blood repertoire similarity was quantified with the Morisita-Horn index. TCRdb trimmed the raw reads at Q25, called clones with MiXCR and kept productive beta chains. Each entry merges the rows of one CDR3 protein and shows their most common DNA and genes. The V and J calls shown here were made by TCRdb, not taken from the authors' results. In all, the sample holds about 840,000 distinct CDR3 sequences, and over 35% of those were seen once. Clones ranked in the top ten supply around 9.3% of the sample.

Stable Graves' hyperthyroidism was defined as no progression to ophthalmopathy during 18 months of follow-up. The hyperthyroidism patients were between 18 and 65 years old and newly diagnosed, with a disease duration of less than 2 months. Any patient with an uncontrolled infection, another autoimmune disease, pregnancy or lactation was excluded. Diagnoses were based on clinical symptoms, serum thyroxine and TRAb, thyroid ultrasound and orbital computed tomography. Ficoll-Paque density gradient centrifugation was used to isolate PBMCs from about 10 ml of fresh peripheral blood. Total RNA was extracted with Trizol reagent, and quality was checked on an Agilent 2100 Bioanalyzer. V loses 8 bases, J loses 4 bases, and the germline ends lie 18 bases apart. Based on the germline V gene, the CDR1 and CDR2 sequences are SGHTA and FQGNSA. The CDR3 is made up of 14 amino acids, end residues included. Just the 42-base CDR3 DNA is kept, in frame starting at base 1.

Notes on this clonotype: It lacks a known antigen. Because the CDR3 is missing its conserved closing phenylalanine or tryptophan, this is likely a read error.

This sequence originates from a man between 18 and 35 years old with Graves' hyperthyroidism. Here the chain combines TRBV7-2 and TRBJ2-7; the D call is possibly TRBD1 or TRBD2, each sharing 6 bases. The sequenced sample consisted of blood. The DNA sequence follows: TGTGCCAGCTCCCCCGTCGGGGGCGAATACGAGCAGTACCTC. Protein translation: CASSPVGGEYEQYL.